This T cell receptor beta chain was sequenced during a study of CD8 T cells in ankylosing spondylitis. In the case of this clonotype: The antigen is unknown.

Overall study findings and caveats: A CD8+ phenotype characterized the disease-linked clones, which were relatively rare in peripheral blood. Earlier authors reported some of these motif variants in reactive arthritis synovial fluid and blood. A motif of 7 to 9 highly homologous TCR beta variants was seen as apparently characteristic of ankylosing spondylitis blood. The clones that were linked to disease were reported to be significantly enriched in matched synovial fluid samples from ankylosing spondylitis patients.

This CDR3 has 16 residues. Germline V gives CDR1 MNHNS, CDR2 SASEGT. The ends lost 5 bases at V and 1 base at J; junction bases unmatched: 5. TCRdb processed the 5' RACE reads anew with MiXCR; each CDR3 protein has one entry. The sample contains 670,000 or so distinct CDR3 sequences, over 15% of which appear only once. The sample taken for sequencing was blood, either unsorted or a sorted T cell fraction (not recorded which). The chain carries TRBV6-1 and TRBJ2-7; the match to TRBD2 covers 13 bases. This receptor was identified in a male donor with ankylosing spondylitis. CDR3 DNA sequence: TGTGCCAGCAGTCGCAGGACTAGCGGGGGATCCTACGAGCAGTACTTC. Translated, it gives CASSRRTSGGSYEQYF.